This T cell receptor beta chain stems from a study of tumor-infiltrating lymphocytes in oesophageal squamous cell carcinoma. The V gene's germline CDR1 is SGHVS and CDR2 FNYEAQ. Trimming removed 8 bases at V and 5 bases at J, with 7 bases between. The CDR3 loop spans 11 amino acids. TCRdb fed the PCR reads into MiXCR, producing one record per CDR3 protein. The sample records about 12,000 distinct CDR3 sequences, roughly 54% being singletons. The chain combines TRBV7-6 with TRBJ2-1; D is uncertain. The sample comprised esophageal tumor tissue. This sequence was found in a male donor with esophageal squamous cell carcinoma. The CDR3 protein is CASVRDNEQFF. As DNA, the CDR3 is TGTGCCAGCGTACGGGACAATGAGCAGTTCTTC. The variable domain in full, completed from reference TRBV7-6 and TRBJ2-1, reads GAGVSQSPRYKVTKRGQDVALRCDPISGHVSLYWYRQALGQGPEFLTYFNYEAQQDKSGLPNDRFSAERPEGSISTLTIQRTEQRDSAMYRCASVRDNEQFFGPGTRLTVL.